Listed below are T cell receptor beta chains from one sample, sequenced in a study of blood T cell repertoires in COVID-19. Clones were sequenced by immunoSEQ multiplex PCR, and TCRdb holds only the in-frame ones, with some missing. This table has about 250,000 clones, 80% to 90% appearing once. Specimen: peripheral blood. The receptors here all came from a man older than 75 with acute or convalescent COVID-19. Each CDR3 is given with its conserved first and last residue. Each record gives: J gene, V gene, D gene, CDR3 protein. D genes are given only for firm matches.

j_gene: TRBJ1-1; v_gene: TRBV6-4; d_gene: NA; CDR3aa: CASSDSARSNTEAFF
j_gene: TRBJ2-7; v_gene: TRBV24-1; d_gene: NA; CDR3aa: CATSDYRDYEQYF
j_gene: TRBJ1-1; v_gene: TRBV29-1; d_gene: TRBD1; CDR3aa: CSVLTGWETEAFF
j_gene: TRBJ1-6; v_gene: TRBV19; d_gene: TRBD1; CDR3aa: CASATGSNSPLHF
j_gene: TRBJ1-1; v_gene: TRBV6-1; d_gene: TRBD1; CDR3aa: CASSETGGLTEAFF
j_gene: TRBJ1-2; v_gene: TRBV27; d_gene: NA; CDR3aa: CASRGTQDNYGYTF
j_gene: TRBJ1-4; v_gene: TRBV28; d_gene: TRBD1; CDR3aa: CAIAPGQGFLKLFF
j_gene: TRBJ2-7; v_gene: TRBV10-3; d_gene: TRBD2; CDR3aa: CAISPSGYTYEQYF
j_gene: TRBJ2-2; v_gene: TRBV3-1/TRBV3-2; d_gene: NA; CDR3aa: CASSQDYTINTGELFF
j_gene: TRBJ1-2; v_gene: TRBV24-1; d_gene: NA; CDR3aa: CATSDFDRGYTF
j_gene: TRBJ1-5; v_gene: TRBV4-1; d_gene: NA; CDR3aa: CASSQGWEGQPQHF
j_gene: TRBJ2-3; v_gene: TRBV27; d_gene: NA; CDR3aa: CATTDSLSTDTQYF
j_gene: TRBJ1-1; v_gene: TRBV5-1; d_gene: NA; CDR3aa: CASSLVSGDKEAFF
j_gene: TRBJ1-2; v_gene: TRBV4-3; d_gene: NA; CDR3aa: CASSQDLERWGYTF
j_gene: TRBJ1-1; v_gene: TRBV29-1; d_gene: NA; CDR3aa: CSVSGYTEAFF
j_gene: TRBJ2-1; v_gene: TRBV28; d_gene: TRBD2; CDR3aa: CASSPSGVGSYNEQFF
j_gene: TRBJ1-1; v_gene: TRBV2; d_gene: NA; CDR3aa: CASSKDGIEAFF
j_gene: TRBJ2-3; v_gene: TRBV9; d_gene: NA; CDR3aa: CASSPGGAEGGDTQYF
j_gene: TRBJ2-5; v_gene: TRBV6-2/TRBV6-3; d_gene: TRBD2; CDR3aa: CASSYSTLAGLETQYF
j_gene: TRBJ2-6; v_gene: TRBV14; d_gene: TRBD1; CDR3aa: CASSPLFGQGTGANVLTF
j_gene: TRBJ1-1; v_gene: TRBV7-6; d_gene: NA; CDR3aa: CASSLAEGLMNTEAFF
j_gene: TRBJ2-7; v_gene: TRBV28; d_gene: NA; CDR3aa: CASSLSDRSYEQYF
j_gene: TRBJ2-3; v_gene: TRBV9; d_gene: NA; CDR3aa: CASSVVSSGDTQYF
j_gene: TRBJ2-2; v_gene: TRBV5-8; d_gene: NA; CDR3aa: CASSSRAYTGELFF
j_gene: TRBJ2-7; v_gene: TRBV15; d_gene: TRBD2; CDR3aa: CATSRASGRTYEQYF
j_gene: TRBJ2-3; v_gene: TRBV5-1; d_gene: TRBD2; CDR3aa: CASSLRLAETTDTQYF
j_gene: TRBJ2-3; v_gene: TRBV4-1; d_gene: TRBD2; CDR3aa: CASSQAPSGSSTDTQYF
j_gene: TRBJ1-3; v_gene: TRBV18; d_gene: TRBD1; CDR3aa: CASSPGRDRAGNTIYF
j_gene: TRBJ2-7; v_gene: TRBV6-5; d_gene: TRBD1; CDR3aa: CATQGTGTGYEEQYF
j_gene: TRBJ1-1; v_gene: TRBV11-2; d_gene: NA; CDR3aa: CASSRVNTGTEAFF
j_gene: TRBJ2-2; v_gene: TRBV15; d_gene: TRBD2; CDR3aa: CATSPRTRRIGELFF
j_gene: TRBJ2-1; v_gene: TRBV6-2/TRBV6-3; d_gene: TRBD2; CDR3aa: CASSYPLAGASYNEQFF